This TCR beta chain comes out of a study of shared clonotypes between healthy human individuals. The CDR3 covers 14 residues. The V and J ends lost 5 bases and 2 bases, in that order; junction bases with no gene match: 2. Germline V gene sequence: CDR1 MNHNY, CDR2 SVGAGI (reference sequence). Produced via immunoSEQ multiplex PCR; TCRdb's table is partial and in-frame only. The table lists about 2.3 million clones, just over 90% of them singletons. The sample taken for sequencing was naive CD4+ T cells from PBMCs. Subset in this sample: CD45RA+ positively selected. The sequence derives from a young man in good health. Some clones in this sample may be carry-over from other donors' samples. The V gene is TRBV6-6, the J gene TRBJ2-1; TRBD1 matches at 8 bases. This chain's CDR3 is CASSRTGTYNEQFF. CDR3 coding DNA: TGTGCCAGCAGTCGGACAGGGACCTACAATGAGCAGTTCTTC.